This T cell receptor (beta chain) was sequenced during a study of T cell changes during pregnancy in multiple sclerosis. The CDR3 has 16 amino acids. CDR1 is MDHEN, CDR2 SYDVKM, per germline. Losses at the gene ends were 5 bases for V and 7 bases for J; bases not matched to a gene: 16. Clones were read by immunoSEQ multiplex PCR, and TCRdb kept only the in-frame ones, dropping some. The top ten hold roughly 3% of the sample, which has about 92,000 clones, over 80% seen once. This clone appeared once. The sequenced sample was peripheral blood, obtained in the first trimester of pregnancy. The TCR originated in a female donor with multiple sclerosis, enrolled in a pregnancy study. The chain couples TRBV28 to TRBJ1-2; 7 nucleotides line up with TRBD1. CDR3 coding DNA: TGTGCCAGCAGTGCCGGGACAGCGCCCCTGGTCCCTGGCTACACCTTC. Protein product: CASSAGTAPLVPGYTF.